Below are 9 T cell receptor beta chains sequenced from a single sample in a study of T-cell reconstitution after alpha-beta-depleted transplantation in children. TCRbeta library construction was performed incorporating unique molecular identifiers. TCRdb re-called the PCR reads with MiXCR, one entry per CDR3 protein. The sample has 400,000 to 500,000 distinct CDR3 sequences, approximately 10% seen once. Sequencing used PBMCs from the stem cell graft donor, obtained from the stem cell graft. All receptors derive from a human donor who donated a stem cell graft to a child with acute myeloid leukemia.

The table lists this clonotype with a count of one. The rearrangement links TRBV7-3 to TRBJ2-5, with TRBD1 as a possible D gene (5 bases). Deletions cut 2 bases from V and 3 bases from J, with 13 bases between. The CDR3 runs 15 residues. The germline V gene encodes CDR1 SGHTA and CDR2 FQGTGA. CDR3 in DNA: TGTGCCAGCAGCTTATCGGGTAGCAGGGAAGAGACCCAGTACTTC. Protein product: CASSLSGSREETQYF.

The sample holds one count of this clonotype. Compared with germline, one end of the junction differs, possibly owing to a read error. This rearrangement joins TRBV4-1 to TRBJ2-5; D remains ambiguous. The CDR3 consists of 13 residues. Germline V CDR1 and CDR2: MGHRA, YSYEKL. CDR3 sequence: CATSQVGRETQYF. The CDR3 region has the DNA TGCGCCACCAGCCAAGTGGGTCGAGAGACCCAGTACTTC.

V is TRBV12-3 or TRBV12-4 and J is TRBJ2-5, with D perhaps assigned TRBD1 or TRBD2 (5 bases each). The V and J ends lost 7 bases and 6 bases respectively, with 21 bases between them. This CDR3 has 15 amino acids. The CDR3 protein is CASTPGLENRKTQYF. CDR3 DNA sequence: TGTGCCAGCACTCCGGGGCTAGAGAATAGAAAGACCCAGTACTTC.

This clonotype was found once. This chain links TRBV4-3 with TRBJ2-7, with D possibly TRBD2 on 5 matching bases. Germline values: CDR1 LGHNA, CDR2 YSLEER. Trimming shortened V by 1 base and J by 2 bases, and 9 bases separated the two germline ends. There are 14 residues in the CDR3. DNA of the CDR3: TGCGCCAGCAGCCAAGCCGACGGGGCCTACGAGCAGTACTTC. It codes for CASSQADGAYEQYF.

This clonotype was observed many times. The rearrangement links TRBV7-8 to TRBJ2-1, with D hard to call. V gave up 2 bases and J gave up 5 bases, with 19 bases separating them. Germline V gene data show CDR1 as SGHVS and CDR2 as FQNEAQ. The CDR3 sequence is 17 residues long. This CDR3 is CASSLSLDLSFHNEQFF. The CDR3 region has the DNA TGTGCCAGCAGCTTATCCTTGGACCTCTCGTTCCACAATGAGCAGTTCTTC.

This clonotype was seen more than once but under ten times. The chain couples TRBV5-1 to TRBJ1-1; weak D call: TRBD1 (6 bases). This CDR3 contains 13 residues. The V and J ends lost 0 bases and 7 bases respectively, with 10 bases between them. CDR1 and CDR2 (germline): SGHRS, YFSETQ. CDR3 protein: CASSLDRVGEAFF. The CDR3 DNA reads TGCGCCAGCAGCTTGGACAGGGTGGGTGAAGCTTTCTTT.

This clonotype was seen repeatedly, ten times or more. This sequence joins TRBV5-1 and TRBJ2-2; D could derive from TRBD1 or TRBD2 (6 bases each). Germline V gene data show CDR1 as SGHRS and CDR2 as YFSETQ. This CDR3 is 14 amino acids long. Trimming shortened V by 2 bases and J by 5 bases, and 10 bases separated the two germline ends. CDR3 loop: CASSFGGDTGELFF. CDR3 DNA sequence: TGCGCCAGCAGCTTCGGGGGCGATACCGGGGAGCTGTTTTTT.

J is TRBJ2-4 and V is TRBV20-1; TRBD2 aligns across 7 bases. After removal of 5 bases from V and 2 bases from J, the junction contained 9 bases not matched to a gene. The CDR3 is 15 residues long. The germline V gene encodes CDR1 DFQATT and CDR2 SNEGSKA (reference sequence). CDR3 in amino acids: CSALSGTSSKNIQYF. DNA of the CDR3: TGCAGTGCTCTGAGCGGGACGTCTTCCAAAAACATTCAGTACTTC.

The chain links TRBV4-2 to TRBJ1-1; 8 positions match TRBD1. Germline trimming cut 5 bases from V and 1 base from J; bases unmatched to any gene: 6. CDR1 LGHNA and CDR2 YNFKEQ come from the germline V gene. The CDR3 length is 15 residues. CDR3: CASSVWTGQNTEAFF. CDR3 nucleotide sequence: TGTGCCAGCAGCGTCTGGACAGGGCAGAACACTGAAGCTTTCTTT.